Following are 7 T cell receptor beta chains from one sample sequenced in a study of blood T cell repertoires in COVID-19 (dated by TCRdb to 2019 to 2021). Library creation used the immunoSEQ multiplex PCR assay. Imported from immuneACCESS, the table was reduced by TCRdb to in-frame sequences with V and J called. These copies leave out some clones; in studies compared against another copy, an unresolved V gene accounts for under half, and the cause of the remainder is not known. The sample has about 67,000 clones on record, 70% to 90% of them singletons. The leading ten clones occupy roughly 4% of the sample. The sequencing sample was made of peripheral blood. The receptors come from a man over 45 with active COVID-19.

The V call is TRBV5-1, the J call TRBJ2-2; 15 nucleotides line up with TRBD2. The ends lost 4 bases at V and 5 bases at J; junction bases unmatched: 6. This CDR3 is 17 amino acids long. The germline V gene has CDR1 SGHRS and CDR2 YFSETQ. The CDR3 reads CASSGGLAGGRTGELFF. In DNA form, the CDR3 reads TGCGCCAGCAGCGGGGGACTAGCGGGAGGTCGGACCGGGGAGCTGTTTTTT.

The chain combines TRBV5-4 with TRBJ1-2, with D perhaps matching TRBD1 (5 bases). CDR3 size: 14 residues. The ends were cut back, 10 bases at V and 2 bases at J, with 18 bases in the middle. CDR1 SGHNT and CDR2 YYREEE come from the germline V gene (reference sequence). The CDR3 DNA sequence: TGTGCCGTCACAGATCGGGGGGACAACTATGGCTACACCTTC. It specifies CAVTDRGDNYGYTF.

The J gene is TRBJ2-5, the V gene TRBV2; D perhaps matches TRBD1 (6 bases). Germline-derived CDR1 and CDR2 are SNHLY and FYNNEI. The CDR3 spans 13 residues. Deletions cut 7 bases from V and 2 bases from J, with 11 bases between. CDR3 sequence (DNA): TGTGCCAGCAATTACAGGGAGCAAGAGACCCAGTACTTC. This sequence encodes CASNYREQETQYF.

The J gene is TRBJ2-7, the V gene TRBV5-1, with D possibly matching TRBD2 (5 bases). The CDR3 totals 13 residues. The germline V gene has CDR1 SGHRS and CDR2 YFSETQ. V lost 4 bases to trimming and J lost 2 bases, with 10 bases between them. This CDR3 reads CASSATSTYEQYF. The CDR3 bases are TGCGCCAGCAGCGCCACTAGTACCTACGAGCAGTACTTC.

The CDR3 here is CASSTRDRGQFF. DNA of the CDR3: TGTGCCAGCAGCACCCGGGACAGGGGGCAGTTCTTC. The V and J genes are TRBV7-2 and TRBJ2-1; 10 bases are shared with TRBD1. V was pared by 5 bases and J by 12 bases, with 4 bases of the junction left unmatched. The germline gives CDR1 SGHTA, CDR2 FQGNSA. The CDR3 runs 12 residues.

The rearrangement joins TRBV14 to TRBJ2-7, with 9 bases that match TRBD2. The germline CDR1 and CDR2 sequences are SGHDN and FVKESK. The length of the CDR3 is 14 residues. With 4 bases clipped from V and 2 bases from J, the junction kept 3 bases outside the gene matches. This chain's CDR3 is CASSPSGGTYEQYF. Written as DNA, the CDR3 is TGTGCCAGCAGCCCCAGCGGGGGGACCTACGAGCAGTACTTC.

This clone has more than one count but fewer than ten. The chain recombines TRBV7-9 with TRBJ2-7, with 10 bases identical to TRBD1. Germline values: CDR1 SEHNR, CDR2 FQNEAQ (reference sequence). The ends lost 4 bases at V and 3 bases at J; junction bases unmatched: 3. This CDR3 has 14 residues. CDR3 DNA: TGTGCCAGCAGCTGGGGGACAGGGGACTACGAGCAGTACTTC. Its translation is CASSWGTGDYEQYF.